What follows describes a single TCR beta chain. Its antigen is not identified. The data stem from a study of radiotherapy plus CTLA-4 blockade in lung cancer. Study outcomes and limitations: The best prediction of response reportedly came from early blood T cell clone dynamics, with interferon-beta.

Clones were read by immunoSEQ multiplex PCR, and TCRdb kept only the in-frame ones, dropping some. The table includes 65,000 to 100,000 clones, roughly four fifths detected once. Specimen: peripheral blood, collected from a patient treated with radiotherapy plus ipilimumab. The source is a human donor with non-small cell lung cancer who had stable disease on radiotherapy plus ipilimumab.

DNA for the CDR3: TGTGCCAGCTCATCGACTCGGGCCTACTACGAGCAGTACTTC. This sequence encodes CASSSTRAYYEQYF. The chain carries TRBV18 and TRBJ2-7; D gene ambiguous. The V and J ends lost 5 bases and 3 bases respectively, with 14 bases between them. The CDR3 spans 14 residues. From germline, CDR1 is KGHSH and CDR2 LQKENI. Variable domain in full (rest from reference TRBV18 and TRBJ2-7): NAGVMQNPRHLVRRRGQEARLRCSPMKGHSHVYWYRQLPEEGLKFMVYLQKENIIDESGMPKERFSAEFPKEGPSILRIQQVVRGDSAAYFCASSSTRAYYEQYFGPGTRLTVT.